Below, 16 T cell receptor beta chains from the same sample are listed, as sequenced in a study of cytomegalovirus exposure and HLA in healthy donors. Vbeta (60) and Jbeta (13) primers were used in the PCR. Sequencing used immunoSEQ multiplex PCR; TCRdb keeps in-frame clones, though not all of them. This sample has tens of thousands of clones; about two thirds occur once, and the top ten carry approximately 7%. Sample: PBMCs. These receptors originate from a woman aged 50 to 60 in good health and CMV-seropositive.

The chain employs TRBV4-1 and TRBJ2-1; TRBD1 aligns across 9 bases. Per the germline V gene, CDR1 is MGHRA and CDR2 is YSYEKL. The CDR3 runs 16 residues. Germline trimming cut 1 base from V and 7 bases from J; bases unmatched to any gene: 8. The CDR3 bases are TGCGCCAGCAGCCAAGGATTACAGGGGGCGGGAAATGAGCAGTTCTTC. Amino acid sequence: CASSQGLQGAGNEQFF.

The sample holds a few counts of this clone. The CDR3 sequence is CASSHETGTNEKLFF. The CDR3 nucleotides read TGTGCCAGCAGTCACGAGACGGGAACTAATGAAAAACTGTTTTTT. The chain has TRBV6-6 and TRBJ1-4; D not resolved. Germline loops: CDR1 MNHNY, CDR2 SVGAGI (reference sequence). This CDR3 spans 15 amino acids. The ends were cut back, 5 bases at V and 1 base at J, with 11 bases in the middle.

This clone was detected only once. The chain has TRBV6-4 and TRBJ1-2, with 8 bases matching TRBD1. The germline gives CDR1 MRHNA, CDR2 SNTAGT. Trimming cost V 9 bases and J 2 bases; bases outside gene matches: 5. This CDR3 spans 13 amino acids. The CDR3 nucleotides read TGTGCCAGGAGGACAGGGTCAAACTATGGCTACACCTTC. This encodes CARRTGSNYGYTF.

The chain uses TRBV11-2 and TRBJ1-1; 8 bases are shared with TRBD1. The CDR3 runs to 16 residues. The germline V gene has CDR1 SGHAT and CDR2 FQNNGV. V shed 1 base and J 4 bases; nucleotides not matched to a gene: 8. As DNA, the CDR3 is TGTGCCAGCAGCTTAGTCCCCAGGGGGCAAGGCACTGAAGCTTTCTTT. It codes for CASSLVPRGQGTEAFF.

The rearrangement links TRBV9 to TRBJ1-2; 10 bases are a match to TRBD1. Trimming cost V 0 bases and J 8 bases; bases outside gene matches: 4. The CDR3 extends over 14 amino acids. Germline CDR1 SGDLS, CDR2 YYNGEE. The CDR3 sequence: CASSVGQGAFGYTF. CDR3 bases: TGTGCCAGCAGCGTAGGACAGGGGGCGTTCGGCTACACCTTC.

CDR3 sequence (DNA): TGTGCCAGCAGCTTACAGGTTCCCGGCTACACCTTC. The encoded protein is CASSLQVPGYTF. The J gene is TRBJ1-2, the V gene TRBV7-2; D remains ambiguous. Germline CDR1 reads SGHTA; CDR2 reads FQGNSA. The CDR3 loop spans 12 amino acids. V dropped 2 bases and J dropped 8 bases, with 9 bases sitting between them.

This clone was seen just once. The J gene is TRBJ1-4, the V gene TRBV4-1; the D is unclear. Germline CDR1 reads MGHRA; CDR2 reads YSYEKL. The CDR3 length is 12 residues. The V and J ends lost 1 base and 7 bases respectively, with 4 bases between them. The CDR3 DNA sequence: TGCGCCAGCAGCCAAGGCGCTGAAAAACTGTTTTTT. As protein: CASSQGAEKLFF.

This clone was recorded a few times. The J gene is TRBJ2-1, the V gene TRBV2, with TRBD1 matching 7 bases. CDR1 SNHLY and CDR2 FYNNEI come from the germline V gene. The CDR3 extends over 13 amino acids. J was trimmed by 9 bases and V by 6 bases; bases with no gene match: 8. The CDR3 DNA reads as TGTGCCAGCAGCCCCAGGGGGTGGGGTGAGCAGTTCTTC. It yields the protein CASSPRGWGEQFF. The full variable domain, rest sourced from reference TRBV2 and TRBJ2-1, is EPEVTQTPSHQVTQMGQEVILRCVPISNHLYFYWYRQILGQKVEFLVSFYNNEISEKSEIFDDQFSVERPDGSNFTLKIRSTKLEDSAMYFCASSPRGWGEQFFGPGTRLTVL.

The genes are TRBV5-4 and TRBJ2-5, with 8 bases that match TRBD2. CDR3 length: 14 residues. V shed 0 bases, J shed 5 bases, and the junction held 3 bases outside the gene matches. Germline assignment: CDR1 SGHNT and CDR2 YYREEE (reference sequence). CDR3 residues: CASSLAGGVETQYF. CDR3 DNA sequence: TGTGCCAGCAGCTTGGCGGGGGGGGTGGAGACCCAGTACTTC.

The chain joins TRBV29-1 to TRBJ1-2; no clear D. Germline V gene lookup returns CDR1 SQVTM and CDR2 ANQGSEA. CDR3 length equals 13 residues. V was trimmed by 0 bases and J by 4 bases, leaving 9 bases between them. The CDR3 reads CSVEEIGGYGYTF. CDR3 DNA: TGCAGCGTTGAAGAAATCGGCGGCTATGGCTACACCTTC.

CDR3 bases: TGTGCCATCAGAAGACAGGGATTGAACACTGAAGCTTTCTTT. Residues: CAIRRQGLNTEAFF. The V and J genes are TRBV10-3 and TRBJ1-1; 7 bases map to TRBD1. CDR3 size: 14 residues. CDR1 is ENHRY, CDR2 SYGVKD, per germline. Germline trimming cut 6 bases from V and 0 bases from J; bases unmatched to any gene: 4.

J is TRBJ2-1 and V is TRBV11-2; 9 bases are shared with TRBD2. V gave up 0 bases and J gave up 6 bases; unmatched junction bases: 6. Germline-derived CDR1 and CDR2 are SGHAT and FQNNGV. The CDR3 loop spans 16 amino acids. The CDR3 coding sequence is TGTGCCAGCAGCTTAGATTGGCGGGGGGGCCGCAATGAGCAGTTCTTC. Its translation: CASSLDWRGGRNEQFF.

The CDR3 coding sequence is TGTGCCAGCAGTACCCGGACTAGCGGACTCTACAATGAGCAGTTCTTC. Its translation is CASSTRTSGLYNEQFF. The chain couples TRBV28 to TRBJ2-1; TRBD2 matches 10 bases. This CDR3 comprises 16 residues. V trimming: 5 bases; J trimming: 3 bases; junction bases outside the gene matches: 7. From germline, CDR1 is MDHEN and CDR2 SYDVKM.

This clone was detected only a few times. The gene calls are TRBV6-1 and TRBJ1-3, with D tentatively TRBD1 (6 bases). This CDR3 has 16 residues. Trimming took off 1 base at V and 0 bases at J, with 10 bases between the two ends. Germline lookup yields CDR1 MNHNS and CDR2 SASEGT. CDR3 sequence (DNA): TGTGCCAGCAGTGAAGGGACAGACCCCTCTGGAAACACCATATATTTT. This translates into CASSEGTDPSGNTIYF.

The chain couples TRBV11-2 to TRBJ2-3, with D tentatively TRBD2 (6 bases). The V gene's germline CDR1 is SGHAT and CDR2 FQNNGV. The CDR3 is made up of 16 amino acids. Trimming removed 4 bases from V and 3 bases from J, with 17 bases in between. CDR3 sequence: CASSSIMGGATDTQYF. CDR3 bases: TGTGCCAGCAGCTCTATAATGGGCGGGGCGACAGATACGCAGTATTTT.

The chain joins TRBV30 to TRBJ1-1; no definite D call. This CDR3 spans 13 amino acids. Germline values: CDR1 GTSNPN, CDR2 SVGIG (reference sequence). V gave up 0 bases and J gave up 9 bases, with 14 bases separating them. As DNA, the CDR3 is TGTGCCTGGAGTGTAGGCCTGGGGAGCAAAGCTTTCTTT. Translation gives CAWSVGLGSKAFF. The entire variable domain, with the rest obtained from reference TRBV30 and TRBJ1-1, is as follows: SQTIHQWPATLVQPVGSPLSLECTVEGTSNPNLYWYRQAAGRGLQLLFYSVGIGQISSEVPQNLSASRPQDRQFILSSKKLLLSDSGFYLCAWSVGLGSKAFFGQGTRLTVV.